This T cell receptor beta chain was found in a study of T-cell memory formation after mild COVID-19. In its sample, this clonotype was seen a few times. The antigen is undetermined. Notes on the study in general: CD4+ contracting clones were mainly CM and EM; CD8+ ones, EMRA. The study detected some responding clones in pre-infection memory, suggesting cross-reactive memory joined.

TCRdb re-analysed the 5' RACE reads in MiXCR, keeping a single row per CDR3 protein. This sample yields 300,000 to 400,000 distinct CDR3 sequences, of which 13% to 15% are seen a single time; roughly 22% belongs to the top ten. This TCR was recovered from a man between 18 and 35 years old who had mild COVID-19 (a few samples of this study predate the infection). Cell type and time point are not known. Input material: PBMCs or a T cell subset sorted from them (not recorded which).

CDR3 protein: CASGPRWSSYNEQFF. In DNA form, the CDR3 reads TGTGCCAGCGGCCCCAGGTGGAGCTCCTACAATGAGCAGTTCTTC. The gene calls are TRBV27 and TRBJ2-1; D unclear. The CDR3 length is 15 residues. Deletions cut 8 bases from V and 0 bases from J, with 14 bases between. CDR1 and CDR2 from the germline V gene are MNHEY and SMNVEV (reference sequence).